This is a list of T cell receptor beta chains from one sample in a study of radiation and T cells in renal cell carcinoma. Using immunoSEQ multiplex PCR, the repertoire was profiled, and TCRdb retains in-frame clones only, with some absent. The sample consists of some 150,000 clones, 75% to 90% of them appearing once. The source was blood, collected from a patient whose treatment included radiotherapy and nephrectomy. The origin of the receptors is a woman aged 50 to 60 with renal cell carcinoma. Each CDR3 is given without its conserved first and last residue. The order of the fields is CDR3 length, V gene, CDR3 protein.

>9|TRBV30
AWAGKTEAF
>12|TRBV29-1
SAARNPGGGEQY
>12|TRBV28
ASTPRGLVEKLF
>14|TRBV5-6
ASSLLGGTYNSPLH
>11|TRBV2
ASSVGRNNEQF
>12|TRBV7-2
ASSFSGTPYEQY
>13|TRBV29-1
SAQTPGQQNTEAF
>13|TRBV18
ASSPSGTVNEKLF
>12|TRBV28
ASWGQPSNQPQH
>14|TRBV5-6
ASSWYLGSGNQPQH
>12|TRBV30
AWSGTSGADTQY
>15|TRBV13
ASSLELGLAGGNEQF
>11|TRBV18
ASSPGDNQPQH